These T cell receptor beta chains were read from a single sample in a study of control samples from healthy donors and cancer patients. Assay: immunoSEQ multiplex PCR; the TCRdb copy retains only in-frame clones and omits some. Of around 180,000 clones listed, about 90% were seen once; the top ten hold roughly 5%. Sequenced sample: blood. The receptors originated from a woman in her thirties in good health. Each CDR3 is given with its conserved first and last residue. D genes are given only for firm matches. Size is stated for part of the rows, as once, few or many counts, or as a class when the clone is expanded.

j_gene	v_gene	d_gene	abundance	CDR3nt	CDR3aa
TRBJ1-6	TRBV15	TRBD1	NA	TGTGCCACCAGCAGAGACACAGGGGGGGAATCACCCCTCCACTTT	CATSRDTGGESPLHF
TRBJ2-7	TRBV6-5	NA	NA	TGTGCCAGCAGTTACTCGACGTCCAACGAGCAGTACTTC	CASSYSTSNEQYF
TRBJ2-5	TRBV5-4	TRBD2	NA	TGTGCCAGCAGCCCCAGGACTAGCGGAAGGGAGACCCAGTACTTC	CASSPRTSGRETQYF
TRBJ2-3	TRBV12-3/TRBV12-4	NA	few	TGTGCCAGCAGTCGCTCGGGGCTGAATACGCAGTATTTT	CASSRSGLNTQYF
TRBJ2-1	TRBV23-1	TRBD1	NA	TGCGCCAGGGGGAGCTTTGGACAGGGCAATGAGCAGTTCTTC	CARGSFGQGNEQFF
TRBJ2-1	TRBV6-2/TRBV6-3	TRBD2	NA	TGTGCCAGCAGTTACAGGGAGGGGAGGAGATCCTACAATGAGCAGTTCTTC	CASSYREGRRSYNEQFF
TRBJ2-1	TRBV7-2	TRBD2	NA	TGTGCCAGCAGCTTAGATGGACTAGCGGGAGAGGAGCAGTTCTTC	CASSLDGLAGEEQFF
TRBJ2-7	TRBV19	TRBD2	NA	TGTGCCAGTAGTATCGGGGGGTTCTCCTACGAGCAGTACTTC	CASSIGGFSYEQYF
TRBJ1-2	TRBV28	NA	NA	TGTGCCAGCAGTTTATGGCCCCAGTCCTATGGCTACACCTTC	CASSLWPQSYGYTF
TRBJ1-5	TRBV7-2	NA	NA	TGTGCCAGCAGCCTAATCCTGGATCAGCCCCAGCATTTT	CASSLILDQPQHF
TRBJ2-7	TRBV19	TRBD1	NA	TGTGCCAGTAGTCCCGGGACAGGGCCCTACGAGCAGTACTTC	CASSPGTGPYEQYF
TRBJ2-5	TRBV15	TRBD1	NA	TGTGCCACCAGCAGAGGTGGTTTGACAGGGCAAGAGACCCAGTACTTC	CATSRGGLTGQETQYF
TRBJ2-3	TRBV9	NA	NA	TGTGCCAGCAGCGCTGTTGACGCTAGCACAGATACGCAGTATTTT	CASSAVDASTDTQYF
TRBJ2-7	TRBV6-4	NA	NA	TGTGCCAGCAGTGACAGTTTAAGGGGGGGTAACGAGCAGTACTTC	CASSDSLRGGNEQYF
TRBJ1-5	TRBV5-6	NA	NA	TGTGCCAGCAGCTTGGGTGTTAATCAGCCCCAGCATTTT	CASSLGVNQPQHF